These 30 T cell receptor beta chains were sequenced from one sample in a study of blood T cells in healthy people across ages. Alongside a J-beta primer mix, a sample-barcoded 5' primer served in a second PCR lasting 7 to 11 cycles. MiXCR, run by TCRdb on the 5' RACE reads, gives a single entry per CDR3 protein. Among more than 500,000 distinct CDR3 sequences listed, roughly a quarter were seen once. The same specimen was also included in a second study, on T cells of mothers and their children.

The specimen sequenced was blood. The receptors stem from a boy aged 2-9 years in good health.

This rearrangement joins TRBV4-1 to TRBJ2-3; TRBD2 matches 16 bases. The length of the CDR3 is 16 residues. V lost 5 bases to trimming and J lost 3 bases; unmatched junction nucleotides: 2. Germline loops: CDR1 MGHRA, CDR2 YSYEKL. CDR3 region: CASSGTSGRVTDTQYF. The CDR3 DNA follows: TGCGCCAGCAGCGGGACTAGCGGGAGGGTTACAGATACGCAGTATTTT.

This sequence joins TRBV29-1 and TRBJ1-2, with no clear D. Trimming removed 4 bases from V and 6 bases from J, with 9 bases in between. The CDR3 covers 11 residues. Germline V CDR1 and CDR2: SQVTM, ANQGSEA. CDR3 DNA sequence: TGCAGCGTTGTCGGGTCGAATGGCTACACCTTC. Translated, it gives CSVVGSNGYTF. Supplemented by reference TRBV29-1 and TRBJ1-2, the full variable domain reads SAVISQKPSRDICQRGTSLTIQCQVDSQVTMMFWYRQQPGQSLTLIATANQGSEATYESGFVIDKFPISRPNLTFSTLTVSNMSPEDSSIYLCSVVGSNGYTFGSGTRLTVV.

V and J are TRBV27 and TRBJ1-3; perhaps TRBD1 as D (6 bases). The CDR3 runs to 15 residues. Germline V gives CDR1 MNHEY, CDR2 SMNVEV (reference sequence). V lost 8 bases, J lost 4 bases, and 18 bases lay in between. The CDR3, as DNA: TGTGCCAGCTCCCCCGGGGGCCTTCCGGGAAACACCATATATTTT. Residues: CASSPGGLPGNTIYF.

This sequence joins TRBV6-2 or TRBV6-3 and TRBJ2-7; 7 positions match TRBD2. The end of the DNA aligns better with TRBJ2-5, so the J call may be wrong. This CDR3 has 14 amino acids. The germline V gene has CDR1 MNHEY and CDR2 SVGEGT. The CDR3 nucleotides read TGTGCCAGCAGTTCGCGGGAGCTGCAAGAGACCCAGTACTTC. Its translation is CASSSRELQETQYF.

This chain connects TRBV6-5 to TRBJ2-1; 7 positions agree with TRBD1. Germline lookup yields CDR1 MNHEY and CDR2 SVGAGI. J was trimmed by 10 bases and V by 6 bases; bases with no gene match: 15. The CDR3 contains 15 residues. The CDR3 region is CASRSRQGPKGEQFF. CDR3 bases: TGTGCCAGCAGATCGAGACAGGGACCCAAGGGAGAGCAGTTCTTC.

This chain uses TRBV7-9 with TRBJ2-1, with TRBD2 matching over 10 bases. The CDR3 sequence is 12 residues long. The germline V gene encodes CDR1 SEHNR and CDR2 FQNEAQ (reference sequence). CDR3 region: CASGRSYNEQFF. The CDR3 bases are TGTGCTAGCGGGAGGTCCTACAATGAGCAGTTCTTC.

The V gene is TRBV7-2, the J gene TRBJ1-2, with a weak D call TRBD1 (6 bases). The CDR3 totals 12 residues. V was clipped by 5 bases and J by 4 bases, with 8 bases between them. Germline CDR1 and CDR2: SGHTA and FQGNSA. CDR3 coding DNA: TGTGCCAGCAGCCGGGACATCTATGGCTACACCTTC. It translates to CASSRDIYGYTF.

This clonotype came up a few times. The chain is built from TRBV21-1 and TRBJ2-4; TRBD2, the D gene given by the table, was not confirmed from the DNA. TRBV21-1 is shown as a pseudogene. The CDR3 has 17 amino acids. The CDR3: CASSTGGSVFVKNIQYF. The CDR3 DNA reads TGTGCCAGCAGCACTGGAGGGAGTGTATTCGTCAAAAACATTCAGTACTTC.

The gene calls are TRBV5-1 and TRBJ2-7; 7 bases match TRBD1. The germline V gene encodes CDR1 SGHRS and CDR2 YFSETQ. This CDR3 spans 16 amino acids. The V segment lost 0 bases and the J segment 1 base; nucleotides outside the gene matches: 7. The CDR3, as DNA: TGCGCCAGCAGCTTGGATGGACAGGTGACGTCCTACGAGCAGTACTTC. Residues: CASSLDGQVTSYEQYF.

The chain combines TRBV20-1 with TRBJ2-7; no definite D call. Germline V CDR1 and CDR2: DFQATT, SNEGSKA (reference sequence). Between the trimmed V and J ends, which lost 1 base and 0 bases, there was a span of 10 bases. The CDR3 covers 14 residues. DNA for the CDR3: TGCAGTGCTAGAGGGTCAGCTAGCTCCTACGAGCAGTACTTC. Amino acids: CSARGSASSYEQYF.

This rearrangement joins TRBV6-5 to TRBJ2-7; D perhaps matches TRBD2 (5 bases). V was shortened by 2 bases and J by 2 bases, with 13 bases between the two germline ends. This CDR3 spans 15 amino acids. CDR1 and CDR2 (germline): MNHEY, SVGAGI. The DNA of the CDR3 is TGTGCCAGCAGTTACATGGCGGGTGTGACCTACGAGCAGTACTTC. Its protein product is CASSYMAGVTYEQYF.

V and J are TRBV2 and TRBJ2-7, with 10 positions matching TRBD2. Per germline, CDR1 SNHLY and CDR2 FYNNEI. The J segment lost 0 bases and the V segment lost 8 bases, leaving 7 bases of the junction unmatched. The CDR3 has 15 amino acids. The CDR3 protein is CASGGSGRASYEQYF. Written as DNA, the CDR3 is TGTGCCAGCGGAGGAAGCGGGAGGGCCTCCTACGAGCAGTACTTC.

The V call is TRBV7-2, the J call TRBJ2-2, with 10 bases matching TRBD2. The CDR3 is 17 residues long. The germline V gene has CDR1 SGHTA and CDR2 FQGNSA. Trimming cost V 5 bases and J 1 base; bases outside gene matches: 7. The CDR3 DNA reads as TGTGCCAGCAGCCTTACACGGACTAGCGGGAACACCGGGGAGCTGTTTTTT. Translating it yields CASSLTRTSGNTGELFF.

The rearrangement links TRBV29-1 to TRBJ2-1; 10 nucleotides agree with TRBD2. Trimming removed 8 bases from V and 4 bases from J; junction bases left unmatched: 5. The CDR3 contains 13 residues. CDR1 and CDR2 (germline): SQVTM, ANQGSEA. CDR3 residues: CSLSGGGYNEQFF. The CDR3 DNA reads as TGCAGCCTAAGCGGGGGGGGGTACAATGAGCAGTTCTTC.

DNA of the CDR3: TGTGCCACCAGCAGAGGGGGCAGACTTAGCTCTGGGGCCAACGTCCTGACTTTC. It codes for CATSRGGRLSSGANVLTF. J is TRBJ2-6 and V is TRBV15, with a possible D match to TRBD1 (5 bases). The ends were cut back, 1 base at V and 0 bases at J, with 13 bases in the middle. Germline CDR1 is LNHNV and CDR2 is YYDKDF (reference sequence). This CDR3 is built from 18 residues.

This clonotype was recorded a few times. The rearrangement uses TRBV2 and TRBJ2-5; 10 nucleotides match TRBD2. Trimming cost V 2 bases and J 3 bases; bases outside gene matches: 3. The CDR3 loop spans 15 amino acids. From germline, CDR1 is SNHLY and CDR2 FYNNEI. CDR3 DNA: TGTGCCAGCAGTGAATCTAGCGGGGGAAAAGAGACCCAGTACTTC. This encodes CASSESSGGKETQYF.

V and J are TRBV29-1 and TRBJ2-4; D gene unclear. Deletions cut 8 bases from V and 8 bases from J, with 13 bases between. This CDR3 comprises 11 residues. The germline CDR1 and CDR2 sequences are SQVTM and ANQGSEA. CDR3 bases: TGCAGCTTTAGGGTGGGGTACATTCAGTACTTC. The encoded protein is CSFRVGYIQYF. The full variable domain, completed using reference TRBV29-1 and TRBJ2-4, is SAVISQKPSRDICQRGTSLTIQCQVDSQVTMMFWYRQQPGQSLTLIATANQGSEATYESGFVIDKFPISRPNLTFSTLTVSNMSPEDSSIYLCSFRVGYIQYFGAGTRLSVL.

This clonotype was found a few times. This rearrangement joins TRBV7-9 to TRBJ2-5; D not resolved. The end of the DNA fits TRBJ2-1 better, so the J call may be wrong. This CDR3 has 15 amino acids. The germline V gene has CDR1 SEHNR and CDR2 FQNEAQ (reference sequence). As DNA, the CDR3 is TGTGCCAGCAGCTTACAATCGTACAGCGACAATGAGCAGTTCTTC. This codes for CASSLQSYSDNEQFF.

The CDR3 reads CASSPNQGKQPQHF. The CDR3 coding sequence is TGTGCCAGCAGCCCTAATCAGGGGAAACAGCCCCAGCATTTT. The J gene is TRBJ1-5, the V gene TRBV3-1; tentatively, D is TRBD1 (6 bases). V shed 4 bases and J shed 7 bases, with 14 bases lying between them. This CDR3 has 14 amino acids. Germline V gives CDR1 LGHDT, CDR2 YNNKEL (reference sequence). Full variable domain (remainder filled in from reference TRBV3-1 and TRBJ1-5): DTAVSQTPKYLVTQMGNDKSIKCEQNLGHDTMYWYKQDSKKFLKIMFSYNNKELIINETVPNRFSPKSPDKAHLNLHINSLELGDSAVYFCASSPNQGKQPQHFGDGTRLSIL.

This sequence joins TRBV5-1 and TRBJ2-7, with D perhaps being TRBD1 or TRBD2 (5 bases each). The CDR3 covers 15 residues. The V end was cut by 4 bases, the J end by 0 bases, with 14 bases between. From germline, CDR1 is SGHRS and CDR2 YFSETQ. This CDR3 is CASSPWDLSSYEQYF. CDR3 in DNA: TGCGCCAGCAGCCCCTGGGACCTGAGCTCCTACGAGCAGTACTTC. Drawing the rest from reference TRBV5-1 and TRBJ2-7, the complete variable domain is KAGVTQTPRYLIKTRGQQVTLSCSPISGHRSVSWYQQTPGQGLQFLFEYFSETQRNKGNFPGRFSGRQFSNSRSEMNVSTLELGDSALYLCASSPWDLSSYEQYFGPGTRLTVT.

This clonotype was counted between two and nine times. This chain uses TRBV6-6 with TRBJ2-5; D is unclear. The DNA end is more similar to TRBJ2-1, so the J call may be wrong. The CDR3 is made up of 13 amino acids. Germline loops: CDR1 MNHNY, CDR2 SVGAGI (reference sequence). The CDR3 bases are TGTGCCAGCAGTTACTCAGAGGACAATGAGCAGTTCTTC. The encoded protein is CASSYSEDNEQFF.

This chain links TRBV5-1 with TRBJ2-3, with 7 bases lining up with TRBD1. V dropped 5 bases and J dropped 4; count of bases not matched to a gene: 7. The length of the CDR3 is 14 residues. CDR1 and CDR2 (germline): SGHRS, YFSETQ. The CDR3 spells CASSLTGDPDTQYF. The CDR3 DNA follows: TGCGCCAGCAGTCTAACAGGGGACCCAGATACGCAGTATTTT. Full variable domain (outside the CDR3, taken from reference TRBV5-1 and TRBJ2-3): KAGVTQTPRYLIKTRGQQVTLSCSPISGHRSVSWYQQTPGQGLQFLFEYFSETQRNKGNFPGRFSGRQFSNSRSEMNVSTLELGDSALYLCASSLTGDPDTQYFGPGTRLTVL.

This clonotype showed up just a few times. CDR3 loop: CASSTQQGLHGELFF. CDR3 sequence (DNA): TGTGCCAGCAGTACACAACAAGGTCTACACGGGGAGCTGTTTTTT. This rearrangement joins TRBV6-2 or TRBV6-3 to TRBJ2-2; D is unresolved. The CDR3 is made up of 15 amino acids. Between the trimmed V and J ends, which lost 5 bases and 7 bases, there was a span of 17 bases. Germline V lookup: CDR1 MNHEY, CDR2 SVGEGT.

The chain couples TRBV29-1 to TRBJ2-4; 11 positions agree with TRBD2. This CDR3 contains 12 residues. From germline, CDR1 is SQVTM and CDR2 ANQGSEA. Trimming at V came to 6 bases and at J to 10 bases, leaving 5 bases not matched to a gene. The CDR3 DNA follows: TGCAGCGTCCTAGCGGGAGGCGGTATTCAGTACTTC. Translating gives CSVLAGGGIQYF.

This clonotype was observed a few times. V is TRBV6-5 and J is TRBJ2-4; D is perhaps TRBD2 (6 bases). CDR1 and CDR2 from the germline V gene are MNHEY and SVGAGI. The CDR3 covers 15 residues. Trimming cost V 6 bases and J 0 bases, with 12 bases left between them. CDR3 residues: CASSSGLSAKNIQYF. The CDR3 DNA sequence: TGTGCCAGCAGCTCGGGACTGTCAGCCAAAAACATTCAGTACTTC.

The chain employs TRBV12-3 or TRBV12-4 and TRBJ2-1; TRBD2 matches at 9 bases. The CDR3 loop spans 18 amino acids. V gave up 4 bases and J gave up 4 bases; unmatched junction bases: 14. CDR3 nucleotide sequence: TGTGCCAGCAGTTCCACATATAGCGGGGGAGCTTTTTACAATGAGCAGTTCTTC. It specifies CASSSTYSGGAFYNEQFF.

This clonotype has more than one count but fewer than ten. The V gene is TRBV3-1, the J gene TRBJ2-1, with TRBD2 identical over 12 bases. Germline trimming cut 6 bases from V and 3 bases from J; bases unmatched to any gene: 6. This CDR3 region has 16 residues. Germline CDR1 reads LGHDT; CDR2 reads YNNKEL (reference sequence). This CDR3 is CASRLTSGGYYNEQFF. The CDR3 region has the DNA TGTGCCAGCAGACTGACTAGCGGGGGCTACTACAATGAGCAGTTCTTC.

There are a few counts of this clonotype. The chain combines TRBV20-1 with TRBJ2-5; 9 bases match TRBD1. Germline V gene lookup returns CDR1 DFQATT and CDR2 SNEGSKA (reference sequence). CDR3 length equals 14 residues. V shed 3 bases and J 5 bases; nucleotides not matched to a gene: 7. For the CDR3, the DNA is TGCAGTGCTAGGGGGGCGGGGACAGGGGAGACCCAGTACTTC. Encoded protein: CSARGAGTGETQYF.

On this clonotype: This CDR3 fails to terminate in the conserved phenylalanine or tryptophan, so it likely reflects a read error. The chain uses TRBV20-1 and TRBJ2-5, with TRBD2 identical over 10 bases. The DNA end favors TRBJ2-7, so the J call may be wrong. In germline, CDR1 is DFQATT, CDR2 SNEGSKA (reference sequence). The CDR3 covers 18 residues. The CDR3: CSARGASGSRRVGDEQYL. For the CDR3, the DNA is TGCAGTGCGCGAGGGGCTAGCGGGAGTCGACGGGTTGGGGACGAGCAGTACCTC.

This clonotype was recorded a few times. This sequence joins TRBV5-5 and TRBJ2-6; 7 bases fit TRBD1. Per the germline V gene, CDR1 is SGHKS and CDR2 is YYEKEE (reference sequence). The CDR3 covers 19 residues. V lost 0 bases to trimming and J lost 2 bases; unmatched junction nucleotides: 11. The CDR3 here is CASSLVPGQRSPGANVLTF. In DNA form, the CDR3 reads TGTGCCAGCAGCTTGGTTCCGGGACAGCGAAGTCCTGGGGCCAACGTCCTGACTTTC.